This T cell receptor beta chain was identified in a study of PD-L1 blockade in urothelial cancer. Study-wide background: Patients' atezolizumab regimen, 1,200 mg intravenously every 3 weeks, began in 2014. Blood was evaluated 3 weeks (second dose) and 6 weeks after therapy began. Blood samples had a median of approximately 150,000 T cells.

Patients each gave 1 to 8 samples, pretreatment and on-treatment. TCRdb keeps only in-frame clones here, not all; method: immunoSEQ multiplex PCR. The sample includes roughly 60,000 clones, over 75% of them seen just once. Germline assignment: CDR1 MNHEY and CDR2 SMNVEV (reference sequence). J was trimmed by 0 bases and V by 6 bases; bases with no gene match: 4. The CDR3 loop spans 14 amino acids. V usage is TRBV27 and J usage is TRBJ1-1, with TRBD1 matching 7 bases. This sequence originates from a man in his 70s with urothelial cancer. Material: PBMCs, obtained around atezolizumab (anti-PD-L1) treatment. CDR3 nucleotide sequence: TGTGCCAGCAGGGGGGGACAGATGAACACTGAAGCTTTCTTT. This translates into CASRGGQMNTEAFF.